Presented here are 21 T cell receptor beta chains from one specimen sequenced in a study of T cell repertoires in cytomegalovirus infection. TCRdb independently ran MiXCR on the reads; one entry per CDR3 protein. This table has around 740,000 distinct CDR3 sequences, 35% appearing once. Sequencing used PBMCs. These receptors originate from a human donor in good health (CMV status not recorded). Some clones in this sample may be carry-over from other donors' samples.

The chain employs TRBV5-1 and TRBJ2-1; 10 nucleotides match TRBD2. V trimming: 2 bases; J trimming: 10 bases; junction bases outside the gene matches: 6. CDR1 and CDR2 (germline): SGHRS, YFSETQ. This CDR3 region has 14 residues. The CDR3 coding sequence is TGCGCCAGCAGCTTAAGCGGGAGGGCCGTAGAGCAGTTCTTC. Translation: CASSLSGRAVEQFF.

This clonotype was seen ten or more times. The chain carries TRBV7-2 and TRBJ1-1; 10 bases are shared with TRBD1. The J segment lost 4 bases and the V segment lost 1 base, leaving 3 bases of the junction unmatched. Looked up from germline, CDR1 is SGHTA and CDR2 is FQGNSA. The CDR3 extends over 15 amino acids. The CDR3 sequence: CASSLERTGGTEAFF. The CDR3 DNA sequence: TGTGCCAGCAGCTTAGAAAGGACAGGGGGCACTGAAGCTTTCTTT.

V gene TRBV6-6 combines with J gene TRBJ2-5; possibly TRBD1 or TRBD2 for D (5 bases each). Looked up from germline, CDR1 is MNHNY and CDR2 is SVGAGI (reference sequence). This CDR3 region has 14 residues. V shed 3 bases and J shed 5 bases, with 13 bases lying between them. DNA of the CDR3: TGTGCCAGCAGTTATGGTCGGGGCGGGGAGACCCAGTACTTC. It yields the protein CASSYGRGGETQYF.

CDR3 DNA sequence: TGTGCCATCAAAAGGACTAGCGGGGGGCGTACGAACGGTGAGCAGTTCTTC. Translation: CAIKRTSGGRTNGEQFF. The rearrangement uses TRBV10-3 and TRBJ2-1, with TRBD2 identical over 14 bases. The CDR3 consists of 17 residues. Germline V gene sequence: CDR1 ENHRY, CDR2 SYGVKD. Trimming took 7 bases from V and 9 from J; bases not matched to a gene: 14.

The chain links TRBV28 to TRBJ2-1; 11 nucleotides line up with TRBD2. Unmatched junction bases numbered 11, after V lost 7 bases and J lost 6 bases. The CDR3 totals 16 residues. Germline loops: CDR1 MDHEN, CDR2 SYDVKM. This CDR3 is CASTQGRSGRVNEQFF. DNA for the CDR3: TGTGCCAGCACCCAGGGTCGTAGCGGGAGGGTCAATGAGCAGTTCTTC.

This chain joins TRBV7-9 and TRBJ2-1, with a tentative D call TRBD2 (7 bases). V lost 3 bases, J lost 7 bases, and 16 bases lay in between. The germline V gene has CDR1 SEHNR and CDR2 FQNEAQ (reference sequence). The CDR3 is made up of 15 amino acids. CDR3 bases: TGTGCCAGCAGCTTGATGAGGGGGGGCGGGAATGAGCAGTTCTTC. It yields the protein CASSLMRGGGNEQFF.

As regards this clonotype: A clone one base away is much larger, so this may be a read error. V and J are TRBV7-6 and TRBJ2-5; 10 bases map to TRBD1. The germline V gene encodes CDR1 SGHVS and CDR2 FNYEAQ. CDR3 length: 14 amino acids. The DNA for the CDR3 is TGTGCCAACAGCCTCCGGGACAGGGGAGAGACCCAGTACTTC. The encoded protein is CANSLRDRGETQYF.

The V and J genes are TRBV30 and TRBJ2-7; D is possibly TRBD1 or TRBD2 (6 bases each). Per the germline V gene, CDR1 is GTSNPN and CDR2 is SVGIG (reference sequence). Trimming took 0 bases from V and 4 from J, leaving 10 bases between them. CDR3 length equals 13 residues. CDR3 nucleotide sequence: TGTGCCTGGAGTGTCAAGGGGGGATACGAGCAGTACTTC. Amino acid sequence: CAWSVKGGYEQYF.

The gene calls are TRBV11-2 and TRBJ2-1; D unclear. This CDR3 spans 18 amino acids. V was cut by 5 bases and J by 4 bases, with 24 bases left in between. The germline V gene has CDR1 SGHAT and CDR2 FQNNGV. CDR3 nucleotides: TGTGCCAGCAGCCCCCGGATCGGGCTCCGGCCTTTTTACAATGAGCAGTTCTTC. Protein sequence: CASSPRIGLRPFYNEQFF.

This clonotype was observed a handful of times. The chain carries TRBV28 and TRBJ1-1; D gene ambiguous. The CDR3 extends over 13 amino acids. The V end lost 5 bases, the J end lost 0 bases, and 7 bases lay between the germline ends. CDR1 MDHEN and CDR2 SYDVKM come from the germline V gene. CDR3 region: CASSQELNTEAFF. CDR3 nucleotide sequence: TGTGCCAGCAGTCAGGAATTGAACACTGAAGCTTTCTTT.

In DNA, the CDR3 is TGTGCCAGCAGTTTATCGAGGGACAGGCGGCCACGTGATGTGCCTGAAGCTTTCTTT. It yields the protein CASSLSRDRRPRDVPEAFF. The chain has TRBV27 and TRBJ1-1, with 8 bases fitting TRBD1. Germline V lookup: CDR1 MNHEY, CDR2 SMNVEV (reference sequence). J gave up 6 bases and V 0 bases, and 18 bases lay outside the gene matches. The CDR3 is 19 amino acids.

The V call is TRBV10-3, the J call TRBJ2-7; D not resolved. The CDR3 is 12 residues long. The germline V gene has CDR1 ENHRY and CDR2 SYGVKD. With 2 bases removed from V and 4 bases from J, the gap between germline ends came to 6 bases. Here the CDR3 reads CAISEPGYEQYF. The CDR3 bases are TGTGCCATCAGTGAGCCCGGTTACGAGCAGTACTTC.

This clonotype was seen only a few times. The CDR3 protein is CASSFRDRLSEQYF. The CDR3 DNA follows: TGTGCCAGCAGTTTTCGGGACAGGCTGTCCGAGCAGTACTTC. This rearrangement joins TRBV12-3 or TRBV12-4 to TRBJ2-7; 8 bases line up with TRBD1. Germline trimming cut 3 bases from V and 6 bases from J; bases unmatched to any gene: 7. This CDR3 has 14 residues.

The CDR3 reads CASSEREAGGPEYF. In DNA, the CDR3 is TGTGCCAGCAGTGAACGGGAAGCGGGGGGGCCCGAGTATTTT. The chain carries TRBV2 and TRBJ2-3; 10 bases are a match to TRBD2. The junction had 9 bases not matched to a gene; V was cut back by 2 bases and J by 13 bases. The CDR3 runs 14 residues. Germline CDR1 SNHLY, CDR2 FYNNEI.

The chain recombines TRBV7-8 with TRBJ1-5, with 10 bases identical to TRBD1. The CDR3 covers 16 residues. The germline gives CDR1 SGHVS, CDR2 FQNEAQ. Trimming took 1 base from V and 4 from J; bases not matched to a gene: 4. Here the CDR3 reads CASSLGDRGRNQPQHF. The CDR3 DNA reads as TGTGCCAGCAGCTTAGGTGACAGGGGGCGGAATCAGCCCCAGCATTTT.

The chain is built from TRBV7-9 and TRBJ1-2, with D maybe TRBD1 (6 bases). This CDR3 is built from 14 residues. The germline gives CDR1 SEHNR, CDR2 FQNEAQ (reference sequence). Trimming took off 5 bases at V and 4 bases at J, with 14 bases between the two ends. CDR3 protein: CASSIQGGGYGYTF. The CDR3 nucleotides are TGTGCCAGCAGCATACAGGGAGGGGGCTATGGCTACACCTTC.

This clonotype was observed a handful of times. The chain joins TRBV27 to TRBJ1-5, with D unresolved. CDR1 and CDR2 from the germline V gene are MNHEY and SMNVEV (reference sequence). Trimming shortened V by 4 bases and J by 0 bases, and 10 bases separated the two germline ends. This CDR3 comprises 15 residues. The CDR3 reads CASSSGPYSNQPQHF. CDR3 in DNA: TGTGCCAGCAGTTCAGGCCCTTATAGCAATCAGCCCCAGCATTTT.

The chain is built from TRBV9 and TRBJ2-7, with D unresolved. V was pared by 0 bases and J by 4 bases, with 14 bases between. Germline V gene sequence: CDR1 SGDLS, CDR2 YYNGEE. CDR3 size: 15 residues. The CDR3 loop is CASSVGDGPLYEQYF. CDR3 nucleotide sequence: TGTGCCAGCAGCGTAGGAGATGGCCCCCTATACGAGCAGTACTTC.

About this clonotype itself: A much larger clone is a single base away; this may be a read error. The chain has TRBV7-2 and TRBJ2-7; D could derive from TRBD1 or TRBD2 (5 bases each). Germline CDR1 and CDR2: SGHTA and FQGNSA. The CDR3 covers 19 residues. The V gene lost 3 bases and the J gene lost 3 bases, with 27 bases spanning the gap. DNA of the CDR3: TGTGCCAGCAGCTTCGTCGGCAGACCGGGGCAGCCGCCAAACTACGAGCAGTACTTC. Encoded protein: CASSFVGRPGQPPNYEQYF. Together with reference TRBV7-2 and TRBJ2-7, the CDR3 gives the full variable domain: GAGVSQSPSNKVTEKGKDVELRCDPISGHTALYWYRQSLGQGLEFLIYFQGNSAPDKSGLPSDRFSAERTGGSVSTLTIQRTQQEDSAVYLCASSFVGRPGQPPNYEQYFGPGTRLTVT.

The rearrangement uses TRBV6-2 or TRBV6-3 and TRBJ1-4; 7 bases match TRBD1. The germline CDR1 and CDR2 sequences are MNHEY and SVGEGT. V dropped 4 bases and J dropped 11; count of bases not matched to a gene: 16. The CDR3 is 16 amino acids. The CDR3 DNA is TGTGCCAGCAGTTTCACCCGTCCGGGACAGACTGATAAACTGTTTTTT. Protein product: CASSFTRPGQTDKLFF.

In its sample, this clonotype was seen a few times. This rearrangement joins TRBV20-1 to TRBJ2-1; D is perhaps TRBD1 (5 bases). V was pared by 3 bases and J by 2 bases, with 11 bases between. The germline V gene has CDR1 DFQATT and CDR2 SNEGSKA (reference sequence). This CDR3 contains 14 residues. CDR3 in DNA: TGCAGTGCTAGTCCAGGGATCGCCTACAATGAGCAGTTCTTC. Translating it yields CSASPGIAYNEQFF.